The table lists the clone carrying this T cell receptor beta chain with a few counts. This specimen belongs to a study of response to subunit inactivated influenza vaccine. MiXCR was run by TCRdb on the RT-PCR reads, yielding one entry per CDR3 protein. This sample has 590,000 or so distinct CDR3 sequences; around 13% occur once, and the top ten carry roughly 7.6%. The germline gives CDR1 SGDLS, CDR2 YYNGEE. The CDR3 spans 16 residues. V trimming: 0 bases; J trimming: 9 bases; junction bases outside the gene matches: 8. The chain uses TRBV9 and TRBJ2-1; 11 nucleotides align to TRBD2. The sequenced sample was PBMCs from blood, obtained 14 days before vaccination. The source of this sequence is a man aged 45-65 years who received an inactivated influenza vaccine. In DNA form, the CDR3 reads TGTGCCAGCAGCGTAGCTGTAGCGGGAGGGCCGACTGAGCAGTTCTTC. As protein: CASSVAVAGGPTEQFF.